A selection of T cell receptor beta chains follows, all from one sample in a study of T cell responses to AZD1222 COVID-19 vaccine. The protocol was immunoSEQ multiplex PCR, while the TCRdb copy is restricted to in-frame clones and leaves out a portion. The sample totals about 140,000 clones; its top ten clones hold 2% to 2.5%. The sample comprised peripheral blood. These receptors all stem from an adult in good health. CDR3s leave out the opening cysteine and the closing phenylalanine or tryptophan. Fields, in order: V gene, CDR3 protein.

>TRBV23-1
ASTHRDNNQPQH
>TRBV7-9
ASSPSRVRTEAF
>TRBV27
ASRSRGGLGKAYEQY
>TRBV30
AWSDNRGGETQY
>TRBV19
ASSIDRETGDYEQY
>TRBV7-3
ASSLALAGGTDTQY
>TRBV5-4
ASSPEGGVLNIQY
>TRBV7-9
ASSPTGVPGPQH
>TRBV2
ASSGQRDRGLFGGYT
>TRBV7-3
ASSLRRDTGELF
>TRBV11-3
ASNGGGRTDTQY
>TRBV11-2
ASSQTSGVFNEQF
>TRBV25-1
ASLDRVGGTGELF
>TRBV6-2/TRBV6-3
ASSYGDETNTEAF
>TRBV7-3
ASKRDSNTDTQY
>TRBV11-2
ASSLNRDRGNTIY
>TRBV28
ASSLPGGYNEQF
>TRBV3-1/TRBV3-2
ASSQGGTGQY
>TRBV12-2
ASRLEGAWKKLF
>TRBV4-2
ASSREPGNRIDYEQY
>TRBV3-1/TRBV3-2
ASSQVGEAF
>TRBV6-5
ASRIQETGNTIY
>TRBV19
ASSSRGSNTGELF
>TRBV3-1/TRBV3-2
ASSTPGGNIQY
>TRBV28
ASSPGGTGRVRYT
>TRBV18
ASSPQGLSTDTQY
>TRBV3-1/TRBV3-2
ASSQGGIAAYNEQF
>TRBV6-5
ASSYNRDNQPQH
>TRBV19
ASTNGGLSTEAF
>TRBV7-9
ASSFRQNNSPLH
>TRBV11-3
ASSLGPDREAF
>TRBV5-1
ASSVTYSYEQY
>TRBV4-2
ASSQDRTSGARDTQY
>TRBV30
AWSVGSGNTIY
>TRBV20-1
SASDSGGANHNEQF